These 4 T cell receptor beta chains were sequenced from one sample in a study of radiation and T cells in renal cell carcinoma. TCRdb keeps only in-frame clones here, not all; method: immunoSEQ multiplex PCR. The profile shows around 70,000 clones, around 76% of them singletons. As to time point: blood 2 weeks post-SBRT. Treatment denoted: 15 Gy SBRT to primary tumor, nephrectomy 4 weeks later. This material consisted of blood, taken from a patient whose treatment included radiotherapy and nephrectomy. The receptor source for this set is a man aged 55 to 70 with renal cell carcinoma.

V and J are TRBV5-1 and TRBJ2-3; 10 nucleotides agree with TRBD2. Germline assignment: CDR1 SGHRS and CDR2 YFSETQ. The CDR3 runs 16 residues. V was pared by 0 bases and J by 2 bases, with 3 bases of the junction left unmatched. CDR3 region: CASSLAGLAATDTQYF. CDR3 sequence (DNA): TGCGCCAGCAGCTTGGCCGGACTAGCGGCCACAGATACGCAGTATTTT.

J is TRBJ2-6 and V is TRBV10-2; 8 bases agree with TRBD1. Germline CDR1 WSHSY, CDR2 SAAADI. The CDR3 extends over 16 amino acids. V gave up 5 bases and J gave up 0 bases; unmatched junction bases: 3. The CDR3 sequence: CASSRTGGSGANVLTF. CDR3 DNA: TGCGCCAGCAGTAGAACAGGGGGCTCTGGGGCCAACGTCCTGACTTTC.

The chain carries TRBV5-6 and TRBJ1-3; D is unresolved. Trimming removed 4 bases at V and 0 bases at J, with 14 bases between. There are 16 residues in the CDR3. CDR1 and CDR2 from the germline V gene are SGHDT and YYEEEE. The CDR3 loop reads CASSLSLKGSGNTIYF. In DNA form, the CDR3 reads TGTGCCAGCAGCCTCTCTTTAAAGGGCTCTGGAAACACCATATATTTT.

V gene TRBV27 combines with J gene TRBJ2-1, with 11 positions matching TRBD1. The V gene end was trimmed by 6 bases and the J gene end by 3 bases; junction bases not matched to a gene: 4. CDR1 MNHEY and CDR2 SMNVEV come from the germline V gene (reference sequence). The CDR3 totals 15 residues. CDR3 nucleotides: TGTGCCAGCAGCTGGGGACAGGGGGTCTACAATGAGCAGTTCTTC. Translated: CASSWGQGVYNEQFF.